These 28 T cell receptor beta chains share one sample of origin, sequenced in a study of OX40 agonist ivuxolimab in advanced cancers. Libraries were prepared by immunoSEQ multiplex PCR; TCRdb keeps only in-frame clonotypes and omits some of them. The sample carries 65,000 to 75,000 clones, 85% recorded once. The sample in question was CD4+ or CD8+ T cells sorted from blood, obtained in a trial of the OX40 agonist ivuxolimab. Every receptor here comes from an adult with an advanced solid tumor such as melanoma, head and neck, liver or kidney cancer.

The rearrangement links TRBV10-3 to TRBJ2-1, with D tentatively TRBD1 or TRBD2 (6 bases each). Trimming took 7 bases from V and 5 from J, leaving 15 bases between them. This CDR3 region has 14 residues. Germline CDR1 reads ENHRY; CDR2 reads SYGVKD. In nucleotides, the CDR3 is TGTGCCATCACGGGGGCTAGTGGAAACAATGAGCAGTTCTTC. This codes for CAITGASGNNEQFF.

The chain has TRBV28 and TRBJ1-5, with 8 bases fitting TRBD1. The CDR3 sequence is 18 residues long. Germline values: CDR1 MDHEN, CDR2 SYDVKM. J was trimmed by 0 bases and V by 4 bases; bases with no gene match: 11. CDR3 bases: TGTGCCAGCAGTTCATCCCCGGACAGGGTTAATAGCAATCAGCCCCAGCATTTT. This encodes CASSSSPDRVNSNQPQHF.

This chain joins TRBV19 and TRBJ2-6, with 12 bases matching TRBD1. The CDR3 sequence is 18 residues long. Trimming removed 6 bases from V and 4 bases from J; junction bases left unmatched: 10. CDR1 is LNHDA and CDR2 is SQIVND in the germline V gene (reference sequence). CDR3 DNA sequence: TGTGCCAGTAGGCGAGGGGGACAGGGGGCAACAGGGGCCAACGTCCTGACTTTC. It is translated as CASRRGGQGATGANVLTF.

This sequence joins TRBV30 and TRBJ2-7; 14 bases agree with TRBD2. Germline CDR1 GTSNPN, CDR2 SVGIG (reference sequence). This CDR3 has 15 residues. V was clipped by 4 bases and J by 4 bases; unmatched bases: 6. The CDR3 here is CAWTSGLAGGYEQYF. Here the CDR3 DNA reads TGTGCCTGGACCTCAGGACTAGCGGGGGGTTACGAGCAGTACTTC.

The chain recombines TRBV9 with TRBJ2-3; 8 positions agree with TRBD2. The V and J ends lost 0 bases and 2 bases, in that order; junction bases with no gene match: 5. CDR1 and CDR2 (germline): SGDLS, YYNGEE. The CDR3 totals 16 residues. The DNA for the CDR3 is TGTGCCAGCAGCGTAGACGCGGGGGGATACACAGATACGCAGTATTTT. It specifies CASSVDAGGYTDTQYF.

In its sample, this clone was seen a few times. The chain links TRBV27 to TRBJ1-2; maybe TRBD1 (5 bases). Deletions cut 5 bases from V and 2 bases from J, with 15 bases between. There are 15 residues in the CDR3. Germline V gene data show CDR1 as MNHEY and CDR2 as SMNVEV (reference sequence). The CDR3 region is CASSPRGQGNYGYTF. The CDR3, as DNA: TGTGCCAGCAGTCCAAGAGGTCAGGGCAACTATGGCTACACCTTC.

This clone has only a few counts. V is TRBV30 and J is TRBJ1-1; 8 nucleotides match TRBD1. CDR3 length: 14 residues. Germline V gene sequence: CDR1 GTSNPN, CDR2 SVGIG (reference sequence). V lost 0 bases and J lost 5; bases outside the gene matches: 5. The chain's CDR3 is CAWSVAGGRTEAFF. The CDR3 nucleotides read TGTGCCTGGAGTGTAGCAGGGGGCAGGACTGAAGCTTTCTTT.

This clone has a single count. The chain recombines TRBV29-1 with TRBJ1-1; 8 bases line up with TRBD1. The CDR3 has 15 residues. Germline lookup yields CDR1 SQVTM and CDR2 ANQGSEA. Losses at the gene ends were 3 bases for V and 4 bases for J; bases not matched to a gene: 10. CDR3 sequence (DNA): TGCAGCGTTGACCCAGGGGGCGCTTTTTTCACTGAAGCTTTCTTT. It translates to CSVDPGGAFFTEAFF.

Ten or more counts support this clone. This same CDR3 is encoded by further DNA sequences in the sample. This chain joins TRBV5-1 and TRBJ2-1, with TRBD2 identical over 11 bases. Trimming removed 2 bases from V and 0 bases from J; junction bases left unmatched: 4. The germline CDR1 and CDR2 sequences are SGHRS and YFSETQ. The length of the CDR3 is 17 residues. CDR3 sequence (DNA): TGCGCCAGCAGCTTACTAGCGGGAGTTCTCTCCTACAATGAGCAGTTCTTC. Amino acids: CASSLLAGVLSYNEQFF.

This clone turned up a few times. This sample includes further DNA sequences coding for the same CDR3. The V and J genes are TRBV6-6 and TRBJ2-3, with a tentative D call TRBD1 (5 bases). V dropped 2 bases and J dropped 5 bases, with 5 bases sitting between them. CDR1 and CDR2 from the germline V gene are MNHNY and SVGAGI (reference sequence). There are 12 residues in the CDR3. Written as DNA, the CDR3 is TGTGCCAGCAGTTACAGGGGAGATACGCAGTATTTT. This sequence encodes CASSYRGDTQYF.

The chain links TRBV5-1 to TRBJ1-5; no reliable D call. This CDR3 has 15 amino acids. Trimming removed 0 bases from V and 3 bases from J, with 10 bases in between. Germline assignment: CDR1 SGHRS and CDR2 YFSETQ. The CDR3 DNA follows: TGCGCCAGCAGCTTGGCCGGGCAGTTCAATCAGCCCCAGCATTTT. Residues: CASSLAGQFNQPQHF.

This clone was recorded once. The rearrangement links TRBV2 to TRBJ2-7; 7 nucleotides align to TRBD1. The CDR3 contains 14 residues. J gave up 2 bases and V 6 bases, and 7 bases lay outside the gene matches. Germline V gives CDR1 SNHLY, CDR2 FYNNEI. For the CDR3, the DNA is TGTGCCAGCAGGACAGGGAATCCTACCTACGAGCAGTACTTC. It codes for CASRTGNPTYEQYF.

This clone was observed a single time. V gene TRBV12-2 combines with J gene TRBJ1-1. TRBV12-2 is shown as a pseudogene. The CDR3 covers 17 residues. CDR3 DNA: TGTGCAGGTTTCCCCCTAAGTTTCGGGGGAGGGGACACTGAAGCTTTCTTT. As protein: CAGFPLSFGGGDTEAFF.

CDR3 coding DNA: TGTGCCAGCACGGACAGGACTAGCAATCAGCCCCAGCATTTT. It encodes CASTDRTSNQPQHF. The chain couples TRBV2 to TRBJ1-5, with 7 positions matching TRBD1. This CDR3 contains 14 residues. Germline V lookup: CDR1 SNHLY, CDR2 FYNNEI. The junction had 3 bases not matched to a gene; V was cut back by 7 bases and J by 0 bases.

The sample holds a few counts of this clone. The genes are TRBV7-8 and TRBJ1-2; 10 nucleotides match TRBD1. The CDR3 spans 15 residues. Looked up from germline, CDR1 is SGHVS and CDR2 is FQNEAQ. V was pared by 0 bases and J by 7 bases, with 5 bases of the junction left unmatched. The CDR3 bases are TGTGCCAGCAGCTTAGCGGGACAGGGGATGGGTGGCTACACCTTC. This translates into CASSLAGQGMGGYTF.

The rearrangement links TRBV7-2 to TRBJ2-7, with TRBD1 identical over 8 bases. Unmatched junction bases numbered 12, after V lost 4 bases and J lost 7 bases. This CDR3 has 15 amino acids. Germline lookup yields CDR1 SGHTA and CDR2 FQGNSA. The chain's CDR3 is CASSSIWTGMGEQYF. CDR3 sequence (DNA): TGTGCCAGCAGCTCGATTTGGACAGGGATGGGGGAGCAGTACTTC.

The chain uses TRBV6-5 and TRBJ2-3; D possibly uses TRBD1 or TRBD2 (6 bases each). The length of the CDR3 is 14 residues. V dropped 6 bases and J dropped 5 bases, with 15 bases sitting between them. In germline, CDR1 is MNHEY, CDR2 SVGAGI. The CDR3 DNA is TGTGCCAGCAGGGAGGGGGGTGTAGGAGATACGCAGTATTTT. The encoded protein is CASREGGVGDTQYF.

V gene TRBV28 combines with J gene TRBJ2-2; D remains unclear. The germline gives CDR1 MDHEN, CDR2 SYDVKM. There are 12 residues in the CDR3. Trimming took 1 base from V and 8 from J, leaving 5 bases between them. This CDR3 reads CASSLLEGELFF. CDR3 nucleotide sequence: TGTGCCAGCAGTTTATTGGAAGGGGAGCTGTTTTTT. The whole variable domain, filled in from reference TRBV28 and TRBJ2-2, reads DVKVTQSSRYLVKRTGEKVFLECVQDMDHENMFWYRQDPGLGLRLIYFSYDVKMKEKGDIPEGYSVSREKKERFSLILESASTNQTSMYLCASSLLEGELFFGEGSRLTVL.

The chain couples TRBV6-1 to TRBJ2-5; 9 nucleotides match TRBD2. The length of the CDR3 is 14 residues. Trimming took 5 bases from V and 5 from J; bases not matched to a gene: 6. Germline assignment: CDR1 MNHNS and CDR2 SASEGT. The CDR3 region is CASSWRGGRETQYF. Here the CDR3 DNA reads TGTGCCAGCAGTTGGCGGGGGGGTAGGGAGACCCAGTACTTC.

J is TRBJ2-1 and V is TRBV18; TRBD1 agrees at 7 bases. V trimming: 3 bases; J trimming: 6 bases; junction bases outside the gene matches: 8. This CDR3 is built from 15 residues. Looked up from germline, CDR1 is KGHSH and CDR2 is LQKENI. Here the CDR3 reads CASSPRTTGSNEQFF. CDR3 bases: TGTGCCAGCTCACCCAGAACGACAGGGTCCAATGAGCAGTTCTTC.

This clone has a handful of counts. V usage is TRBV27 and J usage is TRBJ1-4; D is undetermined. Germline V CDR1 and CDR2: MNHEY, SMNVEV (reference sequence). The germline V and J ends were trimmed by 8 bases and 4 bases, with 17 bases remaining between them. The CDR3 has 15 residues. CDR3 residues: CASDPMGGDNEKLFF. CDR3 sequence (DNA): TGTGCCAGCGATCCGATGGGAGGAGATAATGAAAAACTGTTTTTT.

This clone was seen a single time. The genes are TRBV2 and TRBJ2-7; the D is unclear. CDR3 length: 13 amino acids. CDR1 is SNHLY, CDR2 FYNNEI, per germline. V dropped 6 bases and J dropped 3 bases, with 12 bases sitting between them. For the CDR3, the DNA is TGTGCCAGCAGGGTCGACACGTTCTACGAGCAGTACTTC. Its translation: CASRVDTFYEQYF. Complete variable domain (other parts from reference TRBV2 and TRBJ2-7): EPEVTQTPSHQVTQMGQEVILRCVPISNHLYFYWYRQILGQKVEFLVSFYNNEISEKSEIFDDQFSVERPDGSNFTLKIRSTKLEDSAMYFCASRVDTFYEQYFGPGTRLTVT.

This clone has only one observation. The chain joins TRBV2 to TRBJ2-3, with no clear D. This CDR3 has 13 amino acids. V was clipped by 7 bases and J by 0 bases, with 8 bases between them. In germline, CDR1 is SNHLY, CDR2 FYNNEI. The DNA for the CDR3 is TGTGCCAGCACGCTCGAAAGCACAGATACGCAGTATTTT. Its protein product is CASTLESTDTQYF.

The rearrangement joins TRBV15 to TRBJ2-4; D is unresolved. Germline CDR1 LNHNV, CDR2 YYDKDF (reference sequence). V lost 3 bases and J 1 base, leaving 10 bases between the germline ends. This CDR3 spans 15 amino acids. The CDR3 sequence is CATSRSSFAKNIQYF. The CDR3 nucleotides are TGTGCCACCAGCAGGAGCAGTTTTGCCAAAAACATTCAGTACTTC. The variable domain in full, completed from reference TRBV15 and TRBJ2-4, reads DAMVIQNPRYQVTQFGKPVTLSCSQTLNHNVMYWYQQKSSQAPKLLFHYYDKDFNNEADTPDNFQSRRPNTSFCFLDIRSPGLGDTAMYLCATSRSSFAKNIQYFGAGTRLSVL.

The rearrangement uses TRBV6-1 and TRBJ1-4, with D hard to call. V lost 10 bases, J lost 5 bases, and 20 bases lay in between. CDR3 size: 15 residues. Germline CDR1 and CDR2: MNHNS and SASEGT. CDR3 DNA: TGTGCCACAGCGGCACGAGGATACCCCAATGAAAAACTGTTTTTT. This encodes CATAARGYPNEKLFF.

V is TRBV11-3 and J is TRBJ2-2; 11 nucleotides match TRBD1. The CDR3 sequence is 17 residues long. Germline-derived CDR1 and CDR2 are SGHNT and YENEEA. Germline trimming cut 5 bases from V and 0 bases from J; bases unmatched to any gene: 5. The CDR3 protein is CASSLPGQGANTGELFF. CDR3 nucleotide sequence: TGTGCCAGCAGCCTACCGGGACAGGGGGCGAACACCGGGGAGCTGTTTTTT.

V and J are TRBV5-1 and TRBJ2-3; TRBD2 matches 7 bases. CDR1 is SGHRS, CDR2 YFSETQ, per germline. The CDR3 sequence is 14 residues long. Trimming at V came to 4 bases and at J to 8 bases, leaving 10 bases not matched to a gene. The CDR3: CASSQDGRWGTQYF. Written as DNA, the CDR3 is TGCGCCAGCAGCCAAGACGGGAGGTGGGGTACGCAGTATTTT.

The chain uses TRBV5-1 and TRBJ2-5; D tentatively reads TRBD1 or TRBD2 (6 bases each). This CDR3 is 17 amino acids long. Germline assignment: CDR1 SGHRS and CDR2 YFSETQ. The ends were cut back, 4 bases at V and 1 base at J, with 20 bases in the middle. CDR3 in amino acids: CASSDLMVKGGQETQYF. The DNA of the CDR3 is TGCGCCAGCAGCGATCTAATGGTTAAGGGGGGCCAAGAGACCCAGTACTTC.